This TCR beta chain was found in a study of T-cell reconstitution after alpha-beta-depleted transplantation in children. CDR1 is KGHDR, CDR2 SFDVKD, per germline. V lost 3 bases, J lost 3 bases, and 11 bases lay in between. CDR3 length equals 15 residues. The authors prepared the TCRbeta library with unique molecular identifiers. TCRdb recomputed calls from the PCR reads with MiXCR, one row per CDR3 protein. The repertoire holds about 610,000 distinct CDR3 sequences, with about 10% as singletons. This clonotype appeared a few times. This specimen was PBMCs from the stem cell graft donor, taken from the stem cell graft. The clonotype originates from a human donor who donated a stem cell graft to a child with acute myeloid leukemia. The V call is TRBV24-1, the J call TRBJ2-1; D is ambiguous. The CDR3 DNA follows: TGTGCCACCAGTGATCCGAGCGCCGACTACAATGAGCAGTTCTTC. It translates to CATSDPSADYNEQFF.